The 10 T cell receptor beta chains given below trace back to one sample, sequenced in a study of shared clonotypes between healthy human individuals. Sequenced by immunoSEQ multiplex PCR; TCRdb stores in-frame clones only, minus some. The sample carries 550,000 to 600,000 clones, roughly 98% recorded once. Naive CD8 cells lacked CD45RO, underwent positive selection for CCR7 and left out terminally differentiated effector memory CD45RA+ cells. The source material was naive CD8+ T cells sorted from blood. Receptors originate from a man aged 30-40 years in good health.

The chain couples TRBV13 to TRBJ1-2; 8 positions agree with TRBD1. This CDR3 contains 15 residues. Germline CDR1 and CDR2: PRHDT and FYEKMQ (reference sequence). Losses at the gene ends were 5 bases for V and 4 bases for J; bases not matched to a gene: 9. The CDR3, as DNA: TGTGCCAGCAGCCCGGGAGGACAGGGTGTCTATGGCTACACCTTC. Amino acid sequence: CASSPGGQGVYGYTF.

Concerning this clone itself: The junction departs from the called germline gene at one end, perhaps through a read error. The chain uses TRBV4-1 and TRBJ1-1; D unclear. The CDR3 runs to 14 residues. Germline-derived CDR1 and CDR2 are MGHRA and YSYEKL. CDR3: CASRQAGGNTEAFF. In nucleotides, the CDR3 is TGCGCCAGCAGACAAGCAGGAGGGAACACTGAAGCTTTCTTT.

The chain joins TRBV10-1 to TRBJ2-7; the D gene is possibly TRBD2 (5 bases). From germline, CDR1 is WNHNN and CDR2 SYGVQD (reference sequence). The V and J ends lost 5 bases and 6 bases respectively, with 17 bases between them. This CDR3 has 14 residues. DNA for the CDR3: TGCGCCAGCAGTTTAAGGGAGTCGTTCGGCGAGCAGTACTTC. It specifies CASSLRESFGEQYF.

The CDR3 sequence: CASSEFGTNYGYTF. Here the CDR3 DNA reads TGTGCCAGCAGTGAATTTGGGACAAACTATGGCTACACCTTC. The chain couples TRBV25-1 to TRBJ1-2; D might be TRBD1 (6 bases). CDR1 MGHDK and CDR2 SYGVNS come from the germline V gene. CDR3 length: 14 amino acids. V lost 1 base and J lost 2, with 8 bases in between.

V is TRBV5-4 and J is TRBJ1-4; no firm D call. This CDR3 has 16 amino acids. Germline CDR1 is SGHNT and CDR2 is YYREEE (reference sequence). The V and J ends lost 1 base and 2 bases respectively, with 12 bases between them. CDR3 DNA sequence: TGTGCCAGCAGCTTGTGGGAGACAACTACTAATGAAAAACTGTTTTTT. It specifies CASSLWETTTNEKLFF.

J is TRBJ1-2 and V is TRBV11-2; D is unclear. The V gene lost 0 bases and the J gene lost 2 bases, with 16 bases spanning the gap. Germline V CDR1 and CDR2: SGHAT, FQNNGV. CDR3 length: 17 amino acids. The CDR3 nucleotides are TGTGCCAGCAGCTTAGACCCGAGTTCGGGAGGGAACTATGGCTACACCTTC. Protein sequence: CASSLDPSSGGNYGYTF.

The rearrangement links TRBV4-1 to TRBJ2-1; TRBD1 agrees at 9 bases. Germline values: CDR1 MGHRA, CDR2 YSYEKL. The CDR3 is made up of 14 amino acids. Germline trimming cut 0 bases from V and 12 bases from J; bases unmatched to any gene: 6. The CDR3 nucleotides are TGCGCCAGCAGCCAAGACGGGACAGGGCTTTGGCAGTTCTTC. It encodes CASSQDGTGLWQFF.

The chain employs TRBV5-6 and TRBJ2-7, with TRBD1 matching 9 bases. Losses at the gene ends were 3 bases for V and 5 bases for J; bases not matched to a gene: 12. Germline V gene sequence: CDR1 SGHDT, CDR2 YYEEEE. The CDR3 runs to 16 residues. The CDR3 DNA is TGTGCCAGCAGCTCATGGTGGGACAGGGAGAAAGACGAGCAGTACTTC. It encodes CASSSWWDREKDEQYF.

The chain has TRBV6-1 and TRBJ2-3; D call uncertain. Per germline, CDR1 MNHNS and CDR2 SASEGT. The CDR3 runs 11 residues. V gave up 4 bases and J gave up 4 bases, with 3 bases separating them. CDR3 coding DNA: TGTGCCAGCAGTGGTCCAGATACGCAGTATTTT. This codes for CASSGPDTQYF.

V is TRBV19 and J is TRBJ2-7; 12 positions agree with TRBD1. Trimming removed 5 bases from V and 7 bases from J; junction bases left unmatched: 6. This CDR3 comprises 14 residues. CDR1 and CDR2 from the germline V gene are LNHDA and SQIVND (reference sequence). Written as DNA, the CDR3 is TGTGCCAGTAGTCCGGGACAGGGGGCGGCTGAGCAGTACTTC. Its protein is CASSPGQGAAEQYF.